This T cell receptor (beta chain) was found in a study of cytomegalovirus exposure and HLA in healthy donors (TCRdb year 2017). As for the study more broadly: An earlier analysis of roughly 500 of the donors reported 276 Gb of sequence data and 95 million to 140 million unique TCR beta sequences obtained from 180 million or so T cells. A later analysis re-analyzed previously published TCR beta repertoires from hundreds of donors and added high-resolution HLA genotyping to study TCR occurrence patterns. HLA typing covered class I and class II loci at four-digit resolution. An earlier analysis of roughly 600 of the donors used high-throughput TCR beta sequencing to judge whether each TCR beta V gene segment behaved as functional or pseudogenic. An early release covering roughly 640 HLA-typed donors comprised 300 to 350 gigabases of sequencing data and some 79 million unique TCR sequences. A few DR-DQ haplotypes were treated as single units for association and clustering because of strong linkage in the cohort. Donor age, sex, ethnicity and CMV serostatus were collected together with the repertoire data. The later analysis used no new phenotypic data to find candidate immune exposures, relying instead on TCR beta sequences and their occurrence across donors. In a later genetic analysis, genome-wide SNP genotypes for about three fifths of the roughly 670 donors were used, and that subset was treated as a discovery cohort. To predict cytomegalovirus infection status, the study combined high-throughput TCR immunosequencing, statistical association of individual TCRs with disease status, and machine learning. Of the approximately 400 genotyped donors, approximately 82% fell in the genetic ancestry cluster associated with self-reported Caucasian donors. All discovery cohort repertoires had been generated on a single sequencing platform. The number of typed donors differed by locus: about 620-630 for A, B, C, DRB1 and DQB1; roughly 510 for DQA1; 600 to 610 for DPA1; and roughly 490 for DPB1. Among under 450 genotyped donors of the cohort, an average of 235,054 unique TCR beta nucleotide sequences were sequenced per donor, roughly 20% of them non-productive. The study profiled the T cell repertoires of fewer than 850 subjects by immunosequencing and related them to cytomegalovirus serostatus. The study aimed to test whether signatures of past pathogen exposure could be identified by cataloging public T cell receptors. Along with the approximately 600-subject first cohort, a separate validation cohort of roughly 110 different subjects was used. Here is what the overall study found, with its caveats: In a later analysis, most CMV-associated TCR beta chains were found to appear HLA-restricted, with HLA associations seemingly driven largely by CMV exposure. Because HLA typing was missing for some donors at each locus, association tests included only the typed subset. A later analysis reported that several top co-occurrence clusters appeared linked to parvovirus B19, influenza, CMV and Epstein-Barr virus. A further reported finding was that TCR beta sequences accurately predicted the HLA-A and HLA-B alleles for most subjects in the first cohort. Strong co-occurrence of HLA alleles, especially DR and DQ, made assigning TCR associations to individual alleles difficult. In an earlier analysis of 587 of the donors, most TCR beta V segments appeared in productive rearrangements about 90% or about 30% of the time, broadly matching IMGT annotations. Only TCR beta chains were sequenced in this cohort, and the absence of alpha or paired-chain data limited detectable features. A later genetic analysis reported fewer N-insertions in productive TCRs among donors in an Asian-associated ancestry cluster than the approximately 700-donor mean. In vitro tests confirmed that a few of the cytomegalovirus-associated TCR beta chains recognize cytomegalovirus antigens. Compared with equally common non-associated chains, HLA-associated TCR beta chains in a later analysis were more clonally expanded and had lower generation probabilities. At a false discovery rate of 0.05, a later analysis linked around 17,000 TCR beta sequences to specific HLA alleles. Correlated functional status among segregating V segments might be attributable to linkage disequilibrium, but an unknown experimental factor could not be ruled out. According to the authors, the approach could potentially be generalized to other disease states and immunological phenotypes. In a later genetic analysis, a missense DCLRE1C variant was associated with V-gene and J-gene trimming of TCR beta chains, and the association was replicated in an independent cohort. While some public TCRs were present in many individuals, most TCR sequences turned up only very rarely across donors. The sequencing pipeline was judged likely to have produced a cluster of highly shared sequence variants as a technical artifact. In a later analysis, the rate of TCR association differed among HLA loci, with DRB1 alleles having the most associated TCRs and HLA-C alleles having the fewest. Presence/absence analyses assumed roughly uniform sequencing depth across donors, an assumption that may not hold. Some IMGT-functional V segments, including TRBV6-2 and TRBV6-3, could not be told apart with the 87-base-pair reads, so those segments were excluded. The only immune exposure information available for the cohort was CMV serostatus. A total of 150 or so TCR beta chains were listed by the study as associated with cytomegalovirus. Over 15 rarely observed V segments, including chromosome 9 orphons, were excluded from the earlier analysis of a few hundred of the donors because counts were too low. In both the original and validation cohorts, the classifier was reported to diagnose cytomegalovirus status with high specificity and sensitivity.

V is trimmed back by 5 bases and J by 2 bases, and the junction contains 3 bases that no gene match accounts for. CDR1 and CDR2 are drawn from the germline V gene: SGHNT, YENEEA. From the cysteine up to the phenylalanine, the CDR3 has a length of 14 residues. CDR3 DNA only is kept here, 42 bases in frame from base 1. Library preparation employed the immunoSEQ multiplex PCR assay. For the multiplex PCR, a mixture combining 60 forward primers for TCR Vbeta segments and 13 reverse primers for TCR Jbeta segments was used. Amplification of the CDR3 region of rearranged TCR beta genes was performed with a multiplex PCR assay on genomic DNA. The amplified TCR beta libraries were sequenced on the Illumina HiSeq System as 87-base-pair reads. As for the authors' bioinformatics: A later analysis counted about 76 million unique TCR beta chains across the 550 to 800 repertoires, and 9.5 million to 11 million of these chains were shared by at least two donors. To remove PCR and sequencing errors, raw reads were error-corrected and collapsed into unique sequences using a nearest-neighbor algorithm that merged closely related sequences. V, D and J gene segments were assigned by aligning CDR3 sequences to IMGT reference sequences. For a sequence to be retained, at least a six-nucleotide match to both a V gene segment and a J gene segment was required. Rearrangements were classified as productive when the CDR3 lacked stop codons and remained in frame with V and J, and all other rearrangements were classified as non-productive. CDR3 was defined by IMGT convention, running from the second conserved V-encoded cysteine to the conserved J-encoded phenylalanine. Sequences without an unambiguous match to a single V gene segment were excluded from the earlier analysis of about 630 of the donors. In an earlier analysis of a few hundred of the donors, a V segment was called functional when productive rearrangements were above 56.7%, and segregating when the standard deviation between donors exceeded 5%. To diagnose cytomegalovirus status from the catalog of TCR beta chain sequences, a statistical classification framework was built. V and J gene assignment, in a later analysis, came from comparing TCR nucleotide sequences with IMGT/GENE-DB human TR gene sequences. A later analysis assigned CDR3 sequences and most-parsimonious VDJ recombination scenarios with the TCRdist pipeline. In a later analysis, each TCR beta chain was defined by its CDR3 amino acid sequence together with its V-gene family, and reads lacking a unique V-gene family were excluded. To address suspected cross-contamination and a sequencing artifact, a later analysis removed approximately 590 highly shared, low-generation-probability nucleotide sequences. In a later analysis, a clonal expansion index for each public chain was calculated from normalized within-repertoire ranks of inferred template counts. In a later analysis, generation probabilities were computed with a VDJ recombination model fitted to out-of-frame rearrangements, and the resulting probabilities were checked against IGoR. A later analysis scored TCR-TCR, TCR-HLA and TCR-CMV co-occurrence with hypergeometric tests, applying a repertoire-size bias correction to TCR pairs. In a later analysis, false discovery rates were estimated by permuting HLA or CMV assignments 20 times. In a later analysis, co-occurring TCRs were grouped using DBSCAN, and TCRdist sequence similarity was added for clustering within HLA-allele-positive subsets. Repertoires with fewer than 30,000 or more than 120,000 public chains, plus five repertoires with anomalous nucleotide sharing, were excluded from co-occurrence clustering. Drawn from immuneACCESS, this table holds only the in-frame rearrangements with V and J called that TCRdb kept. Clones are partly lost; checked studies trace under half to an unresolved V gene and leave the rest unexplained. Clonal size and the V and J genes are those of that table, whereas D and trimming came from the DNA. In all, the sample holds 120,000 to 150,000 clones, and approximately 73% of those were seen once. The biggest ten clones account for 1% to 1.5% of the sample.

As to this clone: Its antigen is unknown. Base qualities are missing; no much larger clone stands one base away.

The cohort was made up of 500 to 800 healthy bone marrow donors. Cohort members were all nominally healthy when sampled, although unrecorded immune exposures were likely present. The donor was CMV seronegative and was included in the group of around 320 seronegative cohort members. Each donor provided a peripheral blood sample, and peripheral blood mononuclear cells were used for TCR beta sequencing. Genomic DNA was extracted from the blood cell samples with the Qiagen DNeasy Blood Extraction Kit. The specimen sequenced was PBMCs. The chain is made from TRBV11-3 and TRBJ2-3, and TRBD1 aligns with 8 junction nucleotides. The TCR sequence derives from a woman aged 40 to 50 in good health and CMV-seronegative. Read as DNA, the sequence is TGTGCCAGCAGCATACAGGGGGTCACAGATACGCAGTATTTT. Its translation reads: CASSIQGVTDTQYF.